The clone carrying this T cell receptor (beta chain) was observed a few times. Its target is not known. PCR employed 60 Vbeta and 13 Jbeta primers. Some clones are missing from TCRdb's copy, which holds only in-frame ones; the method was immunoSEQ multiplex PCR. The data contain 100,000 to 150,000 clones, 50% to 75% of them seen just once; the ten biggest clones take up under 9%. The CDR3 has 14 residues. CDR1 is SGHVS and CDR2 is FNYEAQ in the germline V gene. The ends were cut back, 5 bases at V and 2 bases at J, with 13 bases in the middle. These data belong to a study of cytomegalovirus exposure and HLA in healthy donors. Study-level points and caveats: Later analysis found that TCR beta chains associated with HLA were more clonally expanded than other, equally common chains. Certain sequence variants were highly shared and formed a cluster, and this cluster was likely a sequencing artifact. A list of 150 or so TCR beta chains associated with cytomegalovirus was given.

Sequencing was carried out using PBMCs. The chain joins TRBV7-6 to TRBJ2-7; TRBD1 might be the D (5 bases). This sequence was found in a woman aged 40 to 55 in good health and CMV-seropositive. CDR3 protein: CASSRSGSTYEQYF. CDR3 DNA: TGTGCCAGCAGCCGCTCAGGGTCGACCTACGAGCAGTACTTC.